This paragraph reports one T cell receptor (beta chain). What it recognizes is unknown. This entry is derived from a study of OX40 agonist ivuxolimab in advanced cancers. Whole-study results and caveats: Expansion of clones was among the lowest in partial responders at 0.1-3.0 mg/kg. The study observed clonal expansion of CD4+ and CD8+ blood T cells by week 6 at 0.1 to 3.0 mg/kg.

The table came from immunoSEQ multiplex PCR; TCRdb's copy has only in-frame clones and leaves some out. Found here are some 80,000 clones, 65% to 90% of them singletons; the top ten hold about 2%. The germline gives CDR1 SGHKS, CDR2 YYEKEE (reference sequence). The V end lost 1 base, the J end lost 2 bases, and 10 bases lay between the germline ends. This CDR3 has 14 residues. The receptor was derived from an adult with an advanced solid tumor such as melanoma, head and neck, liver or kidney cancer. V and J are TRBV5-5 and TRBJ2-7; D is ambiguous. The specimen comprised CD4+ or CD8+ T cells sorted from blood, sampled in a trial of the OX40 agonist ivuxolimab. The CDR3 loop is CASSLTVPPYEQYF. DNA of the CDR3: TGTGCCAGCAGCTTGACAGTTCCTCCCTACGAGCAGTACTTC.